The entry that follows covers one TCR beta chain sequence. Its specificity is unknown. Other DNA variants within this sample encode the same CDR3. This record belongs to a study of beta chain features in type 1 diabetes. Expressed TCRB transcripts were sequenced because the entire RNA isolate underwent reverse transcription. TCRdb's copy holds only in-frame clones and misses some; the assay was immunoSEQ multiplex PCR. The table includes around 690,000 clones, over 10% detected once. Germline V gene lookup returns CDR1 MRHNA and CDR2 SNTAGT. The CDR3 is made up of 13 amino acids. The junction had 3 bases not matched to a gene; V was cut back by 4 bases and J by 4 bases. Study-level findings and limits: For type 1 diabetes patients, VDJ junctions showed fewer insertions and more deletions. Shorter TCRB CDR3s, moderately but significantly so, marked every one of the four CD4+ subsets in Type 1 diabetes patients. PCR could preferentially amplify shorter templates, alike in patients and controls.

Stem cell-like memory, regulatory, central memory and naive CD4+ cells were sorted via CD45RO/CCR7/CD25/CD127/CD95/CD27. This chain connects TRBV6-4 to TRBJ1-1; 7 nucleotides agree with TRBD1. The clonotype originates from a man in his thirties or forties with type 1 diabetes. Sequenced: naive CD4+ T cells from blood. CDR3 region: CASSADRATEAFF. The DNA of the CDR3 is TGTGCCAGCAGTGCAGACAGGGCCACTGAAGCTTTCTTT.